This T cell receptor beta chain was sequenced in a study of cytomegalovirus exposure and HLA in healthy donors. Germline trimming cut 4 bases from V and 3 bases from J; bases unmatched to any gene: 4. This CDR3 comprises 14 residues. Germline V gives CDR1 SGHDT, CDR2 YYEEEE. A multiplex PCR was run with 60 Vbeta primers and 13 Jbeta primers. Generated by immunoSEQ multiplex PCR, the TCRdb table keeps only in-frame clones and is missing some. Of under 200,000 clones in the sample, approximately 72% were seen once. Findings of the study overall: Cytomegalovirus association was listed for around 180 TCR beta chains. Confirmation was obtained in vitro that a few CMV-associated chains are specific for CMV antigens. Indistinguishable V segments, including TRBV6-2 and TRBV6-3, were excluded. Common viral pathogens were later found to be apparently linked to several of the most significant clusters.

Comments on this clone: Its antigen is as yet unknown.

The sequenced material came from PBMCs. The V call is TRBV5-6, the J call TRBJ2-5, with TRBD1 matching over 9 bases. The sequence was collected from a man between 50 and 59 years old in good health and CMV-seronegative. The CDR3 is CASSPGTGKETQYF. The CDR3 DNA follows: TGTGCCAGCAGCCCGGGGACAGGGAAAGAGACCCAGTACTTC.